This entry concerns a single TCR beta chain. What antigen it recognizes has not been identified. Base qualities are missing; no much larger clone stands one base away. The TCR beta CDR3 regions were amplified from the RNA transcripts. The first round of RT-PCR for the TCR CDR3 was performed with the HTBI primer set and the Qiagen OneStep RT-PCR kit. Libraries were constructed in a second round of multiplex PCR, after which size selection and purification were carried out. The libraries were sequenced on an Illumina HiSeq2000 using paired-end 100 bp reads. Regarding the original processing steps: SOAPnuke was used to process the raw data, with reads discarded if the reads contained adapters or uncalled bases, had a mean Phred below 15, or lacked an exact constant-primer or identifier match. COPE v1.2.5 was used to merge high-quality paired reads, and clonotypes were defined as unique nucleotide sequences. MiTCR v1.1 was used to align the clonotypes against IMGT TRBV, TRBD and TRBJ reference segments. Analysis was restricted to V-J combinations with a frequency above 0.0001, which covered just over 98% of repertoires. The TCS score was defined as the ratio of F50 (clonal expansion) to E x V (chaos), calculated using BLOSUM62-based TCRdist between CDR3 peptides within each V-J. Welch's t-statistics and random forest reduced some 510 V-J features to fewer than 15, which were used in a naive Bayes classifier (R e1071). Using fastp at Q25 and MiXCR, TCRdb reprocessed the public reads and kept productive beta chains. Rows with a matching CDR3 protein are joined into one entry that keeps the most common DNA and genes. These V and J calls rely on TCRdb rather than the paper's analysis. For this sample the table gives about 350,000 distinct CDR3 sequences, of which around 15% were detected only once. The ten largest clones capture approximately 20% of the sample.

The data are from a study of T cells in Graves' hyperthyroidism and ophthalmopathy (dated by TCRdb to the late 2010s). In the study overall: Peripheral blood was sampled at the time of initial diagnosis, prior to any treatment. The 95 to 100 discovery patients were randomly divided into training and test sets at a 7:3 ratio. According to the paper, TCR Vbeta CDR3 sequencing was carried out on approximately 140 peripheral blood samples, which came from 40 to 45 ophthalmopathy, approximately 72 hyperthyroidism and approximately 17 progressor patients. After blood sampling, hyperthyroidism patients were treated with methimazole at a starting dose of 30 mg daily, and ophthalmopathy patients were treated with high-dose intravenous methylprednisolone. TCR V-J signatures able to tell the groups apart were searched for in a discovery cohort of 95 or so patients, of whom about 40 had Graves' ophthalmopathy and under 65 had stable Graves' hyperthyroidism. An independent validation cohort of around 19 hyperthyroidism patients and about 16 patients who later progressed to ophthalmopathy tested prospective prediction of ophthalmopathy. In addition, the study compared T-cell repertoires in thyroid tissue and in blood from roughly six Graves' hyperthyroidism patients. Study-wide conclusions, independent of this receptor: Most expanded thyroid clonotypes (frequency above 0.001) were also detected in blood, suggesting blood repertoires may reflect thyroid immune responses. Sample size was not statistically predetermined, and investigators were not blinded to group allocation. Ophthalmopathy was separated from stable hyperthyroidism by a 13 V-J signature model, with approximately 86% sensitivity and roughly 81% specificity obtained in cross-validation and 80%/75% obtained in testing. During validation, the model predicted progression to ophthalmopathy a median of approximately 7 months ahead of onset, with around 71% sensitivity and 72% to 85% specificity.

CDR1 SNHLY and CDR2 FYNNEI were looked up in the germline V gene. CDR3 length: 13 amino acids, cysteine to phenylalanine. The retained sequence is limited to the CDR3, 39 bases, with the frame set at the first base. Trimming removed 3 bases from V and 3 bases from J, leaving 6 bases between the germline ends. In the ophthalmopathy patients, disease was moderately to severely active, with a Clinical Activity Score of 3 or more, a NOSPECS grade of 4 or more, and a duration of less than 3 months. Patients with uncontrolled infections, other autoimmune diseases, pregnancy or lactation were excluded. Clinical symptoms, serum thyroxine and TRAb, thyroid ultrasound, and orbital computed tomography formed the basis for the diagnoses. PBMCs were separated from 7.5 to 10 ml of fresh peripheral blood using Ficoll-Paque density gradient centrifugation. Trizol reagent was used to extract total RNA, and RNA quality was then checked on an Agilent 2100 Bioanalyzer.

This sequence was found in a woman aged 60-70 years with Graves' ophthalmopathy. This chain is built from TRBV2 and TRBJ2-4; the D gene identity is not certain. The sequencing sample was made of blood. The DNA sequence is TGTGCCAGCAGTGAGGATTACAAAAACATTCAGTACTTC. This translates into CASSEDYKNIQYF.